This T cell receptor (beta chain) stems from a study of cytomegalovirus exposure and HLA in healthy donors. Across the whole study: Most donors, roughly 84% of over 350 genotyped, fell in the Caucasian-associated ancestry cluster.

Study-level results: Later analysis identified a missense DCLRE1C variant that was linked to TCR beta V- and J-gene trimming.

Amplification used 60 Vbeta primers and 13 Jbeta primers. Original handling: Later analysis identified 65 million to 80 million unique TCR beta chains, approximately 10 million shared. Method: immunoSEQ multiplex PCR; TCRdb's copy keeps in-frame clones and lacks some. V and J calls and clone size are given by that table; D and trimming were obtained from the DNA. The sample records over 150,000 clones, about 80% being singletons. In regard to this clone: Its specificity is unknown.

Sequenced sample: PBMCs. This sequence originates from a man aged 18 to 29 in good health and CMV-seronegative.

The CDR3 DNA is TGCAGCGTTAAGACAGGGGGTGCCGGGGAGCTGTTTTTT. Its protein is CSVKTGGAGELFF. The V and J genes are TRBV29-1 and TRBJ2-2, with TRBD1 matching over 9 bases. Trimming removed 5 bases from V and 6 bases from J; junction bases left unmatched: 4. The CDR3 sequence is 13 residues long. Per germline, CDR1 SQVTM and CDR2 ANQGSEA.